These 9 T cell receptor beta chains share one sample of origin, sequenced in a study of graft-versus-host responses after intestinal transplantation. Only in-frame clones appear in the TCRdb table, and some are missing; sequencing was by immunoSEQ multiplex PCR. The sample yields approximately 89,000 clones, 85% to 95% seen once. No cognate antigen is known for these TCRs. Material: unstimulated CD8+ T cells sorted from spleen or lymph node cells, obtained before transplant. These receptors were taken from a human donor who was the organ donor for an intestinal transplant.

The CDR3 DNA sequence: TGTGCCTGGACCACCCCGGGACTAGTCTACGAGCAGTACTTC. This translates into CAWTTPGLVYEQYF. The V gene is TRBV30, the J gene TRBJ2-7; TRBD2 agrees at 8 bases. The CDR3 totals 14 residues. Germline CDR1 is GTSNPN and CDR2 is SVGIG (reference sequence). V gave up 4 bases and J gave up 3 bases; unmatched junction bases: 8.

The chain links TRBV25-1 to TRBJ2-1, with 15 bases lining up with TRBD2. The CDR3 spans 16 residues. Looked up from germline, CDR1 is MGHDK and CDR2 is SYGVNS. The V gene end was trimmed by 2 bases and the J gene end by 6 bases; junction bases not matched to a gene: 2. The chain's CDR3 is CASSEPGLAGGNEQFF. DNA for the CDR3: TGTGCCAGCAGTGAACCGGGACTAGCGGGGGGCAATGAGCAGTTCTTC.

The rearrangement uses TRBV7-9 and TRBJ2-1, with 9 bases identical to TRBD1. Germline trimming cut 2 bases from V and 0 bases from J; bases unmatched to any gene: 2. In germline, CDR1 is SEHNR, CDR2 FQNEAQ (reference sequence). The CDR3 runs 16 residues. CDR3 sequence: CASSLTTGGSYNEQFF. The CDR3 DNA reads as TGTGCCAGCAGCTTAACGACAGGGGGCTCCTACAATGAGCAGTTCTTC.

This CDR3 is CASSHSLQRGNEQFF. CDR3 nucleotides: TGTGCCAGCAGCCATTCCCTCCAGCGAGGCAATGAGCAGTTCTTC. The V gene is TRBV11-3, the J gene TRBJ2-1; D gene unclear. The V and J ends lost 5 bases and 6 bases respectively, with 17 bases between them. From germline, CDR1 is SGHNT and CDR2 YENEEA. The CDR3 sequence is 15 residues long.

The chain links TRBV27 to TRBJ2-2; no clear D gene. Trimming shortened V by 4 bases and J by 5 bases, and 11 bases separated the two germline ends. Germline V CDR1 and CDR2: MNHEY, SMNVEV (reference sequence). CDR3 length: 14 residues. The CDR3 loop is CASSSILGTGELFF. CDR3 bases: TGTGCCAGCAGTTCCATTCTCGGGACCGGGGAGCTGTTTTTT.

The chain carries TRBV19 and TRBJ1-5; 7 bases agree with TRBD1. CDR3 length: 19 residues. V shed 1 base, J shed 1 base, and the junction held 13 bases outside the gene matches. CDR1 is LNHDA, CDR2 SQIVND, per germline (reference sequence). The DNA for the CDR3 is TGTGCCAGTAGTATAGGTGGTAGGGACAGATATTCGAGCAATCAGCCCCAGCATTTT. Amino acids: CASSIGGRDRYSSNQPQHF.

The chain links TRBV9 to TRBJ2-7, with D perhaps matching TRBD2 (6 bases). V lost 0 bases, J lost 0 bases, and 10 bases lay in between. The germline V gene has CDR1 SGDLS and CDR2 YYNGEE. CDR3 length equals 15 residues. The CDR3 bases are TGTGCCAGCAGCGTAGGGAGGGACTTCTCCTACGAGCAGTACTTC. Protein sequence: CASSVGRDFSYEQYF.

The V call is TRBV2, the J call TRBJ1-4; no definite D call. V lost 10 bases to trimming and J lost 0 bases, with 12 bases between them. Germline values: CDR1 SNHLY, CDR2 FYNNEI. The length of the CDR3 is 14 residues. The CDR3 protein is CATTQRATNEKLFF. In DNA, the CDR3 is TGTGCCACTACACAGCGGGCAACTAATGAAAAACTGTTTTTT.

CDR3 coding DNA: TGTGCCTGGAGTTTGGACTTGAACACTGAAGCTTTCTTT. Protein: CAWSLDLNTEAFF. The chain has TRBV30 and TRBJ1-1; D uncertain. The germline V and J ends were trimmed by 2 bases and 0 bases, with 7 bases remaining between them. CDR1 and CDR2 from the germline V gene are GTSNPN and SVGIG (reference sequence). The CDR3 has 13 residues. Looking up the rest from reference TRBV30 and TRBJ1-1 gives the full variable domain: SQTIHQWPATLVQPVGSPLSLECTVEGTSNPNLYWYRQAAGRGLQLLFYSVGIGQISSEVPQNLSASRPQDRQFILSSKKLLLSDSGFYLCAWSLDLNTEAFFGQGTRLTVV.